Shown below are 28 T cell receptor beta chains from a single sample sequenced in a study of blood T cell repertoires in COVID-19. Profiled with immunoSEQ multiplex PCR; TCRdb holds only in-frame clones, not every one. The sample includes 200,000 or so clones, about 88% of them seen just once. The specimen sequenced was peripheral blood. The receptors shown here come from a man aged 70-80 years with active or convalescent COVID-19.

The chain uses TRBV19 and TRBJ1-1; a possible D gene is TRBD1 (5 bases). Germline CDR1 is LNHDA and CDR2 is SQIVND (reference sequence). Trimming removed 8 bases from V and 7 bases from J, with 17 bases in between. CDR3 length: 13 residues. Here the CDR3 reads CASHFDHRSEAFF. The DNA for the CDR3 is TGTGCCAGTCACTTTGATCACAGGAGTGAAGCTTTCTTT. Looking up the rest from reference TRBV19 and TRBJ1-1 gives the full variable domain: DGGITQSPKYLFRKEGQNVTLSCEQNLNHDAMYWYRQDPGQGLRLIYYSQIVNDFQKGDIAEGYSVSREKKESFPLTVTSAQKNPTAFYLCASHFDHRSEAFFGQGTRLTVV.

In DNA form, the CDR3 reads TGTGCCAGCAGTCCCCCTCAGGGATACGAGCAGTACTTC. As protein: CASSPPQGYEQYF. The gene calls are TRBV28 and TRBJ2-7, with D possibly TRBD1 on 5 matching bases. This CDR3 comprises 13 residues. Germline V CDR1 and CDR2: MDHEN, SYDVKM. Deletions cut 5 bases from V and 4 bases from J, with 12 bases between.

The chain couples TRBV12-3 or TRBV12-4 to TRBJ2-3; D ambiguous. The CDR3 runs to 11 residues. With 8 bases removed from V and 3 bases from J, the gap between germline ends came to 6 bases. The DNA for the CDR3 is TGTGCCAGCGCAGGAACAGATACGCAGTATTTT. The encoded protein is CASAGTDTQYF.

The genes are TRBV7-7 and TRBJ2-7, with 12 bases fitting TRBD2. CDR1 is SSHAT and CDR2 is FNYEAQ in the germline V gene (reference sequence). V shed 1 base, J shed 0 bases, and the junction held 1 base outside the gene matches. The CDR3 contains 16 residues. CDR3 sequence reads: CASSLGLAGVSYEQYF. The CDR3 DNA reads as TGTGCCAGCAGCTTAGGACTAGCGGGAGTCTCCTACGAGCAGTACTTC.

The rearrangement uses TRBV28 and TRBJ1-5; D not resolved. CDR1 MDHEN and CDR2 SYDVKM come from the germline V gene. The CDR3 spans 17 residues. V dropped 6 bases and J dropped 1 base, with 19 bases sitting between them. CDR3 sequence: CASSPYGVSDSNQPQHF. CDR3 nucleotide sequence: TGTGCCAGCAGCCCGTATGGTGTTAGCGACAGCAATCAGCCCCAGCATTTT.

The chain is built from TRBV27 and TRBJ2-7, with 9 bases fitting TRBD2. The CDR3 sequence is 13 residues long. Germline CDR1 is MNHEY and CDR2 is SMNVEV (reference sequence). The junction had 8 bases not matched to a gene; V was cut back by 3 bases and J by 11 bases. The CDR3 sequence is CASSLGAGGPKYF. The CDR3 DNA reads as TGTGCCAGCAGTTTGGGAGCGGGGGGCCCCAAGTACTTC.

This clone has only one observation. The chain links TRBV3-1 (or the pseudogene TRBV3-2) to TRBJ1-2; D gene ambiguous. Trimming took off 0 bases at V and 8 bases at J, with 4 bases between the two ends. The CDR3 loop spans 11 amino acids. Looked up from germline, CDR1 is LGHDT and CDR2 is YNNKEL (reference sequence). The CDR3: CASSQDAGYTF. In DNA form, the CDR3 reads TGTGCCAGCAGCCAAGATGCGGGCTACACCTTC.

As to this clone: It may be a read error: a sequence one base away is much more abundant. The V and J genes are TRBV28 and TRBJ2-2; 8 nucleotides match TRBD1. This CDR3 region has 15 residues. The ends lost 4 bases at V and 1 base at J; junction bases unmatched: 2. Germline V gene data show CDR1 as MDHEN and CDR2 as SYDVKM. The CDR3 spells CASSSGTGNTGELFF. CDR3 DNA sequence: TGTGCCAGCAGTTCCGGGACAGGGAACACCGGGGAGCTGTTTTTT. Combining the CDR3 with reference TRBV28 and TRBJ2-2 gives the whole variable domain DVKVTQSSRYLVKRTGEKVFLECVQDMDHENMFWYRQDPGLGLRLIYFSYDVKMKEKGDIPEGYSVSREKKERFSLILESASTNQTSMYLCASSSGTGNTGELFFGEGSRLTVL.

The CDR3 DNA follows: TGCGCCAGCAGTGAGTCGTGGACTAGCGGGAGGAACAATGAGCAGTTCTTC. This gives the protein CASSESWTSGRNNEQFF. The chain uses TRBV10-2 and TRBJ2-1; 14 positions match TRBD2. This CDR3 is built from 17 residues. The J segment lost 5 bases and the V segment lost 0 bases, leaving 3 bases of the junction unmatched. Germline assignment: CDR1 WSHSY and CDR2 SAAADI.

This clone was seen only once. This chain links TRBV15 with TRBJ2-1, with 9 bases that match TRBD1. Trimming took 1 base from V and 10 from J; bases not matched to a gene: 8. This CDR3 has 15 residues. Germline lookup yields CDR1 LNHNV and CDR2 YYDKDF (reference sequence). In DNA, the CDR3 is TGTGCCACCAGCAGAGCCGGGACAGGGATACGGGAGCAGTTCTTC. Translated, it gives CATSRAGTGIREQFF.

The V call is TRBV11-2, the J call TRBJ1-2; 8 bases are a match to TRBD1. Germline-derived CDR1 and CDR2 are SGHAT and FQNNGV. Germline trimming cut 1 base from V and 6 bases from J; bases unmatched to any gene: 4. This CDR3 is built from 14 residues. The CDR3 protein is CASSLVQGADGYTF. CDR3 coding DNA: TGTGCCAGCAGCTTAGTTCAGGGGGCGGATGGCTACACCTTC.

In its sample, this clone was seen a few times. V is TRBV4-3 and J is TRBJ2-1; tentatively, D is TRBD1 (6 bases). Trimming cost V 1 base and J 2 bases, with 12 bases left between them. CDR3 size: 16 residues. Per the germline V gene, CDR1 is LGHNA and CDR2 is YSLEER. The CDR3 loop is CASSQGGRSPYNEQFF. The DNA for the CDR3 is TGCGCCAGCAGCCAAGGGGGGCGTTCGCCCTACAATGAGCAGTTCTTC.

The chain carries TRBV5-1 and TRBJ2-3; possibly TRBD2 for D (6 bases). The CDR3 sequence is 15 residues long. Germline lookup yields CDR1 SGHRS and CDR2 YFSETQ. V dropped 4 bases and J dropped 1 base, with 13 bases sitting between them. The CDR3 sequence is CASSQTRGGTDTQYF. In DNA form, the CDR3 reads TGCGCCAGCAGCCAGACTAGGGGTGGCACAGATACGCAGTATTTT. The full variable domain, its missing parts supplied by reference TRBV5-1 and TRBJ2-3, is KAGVTQTPRYLIKTRGQQVTLSCSPISGHRSVSWYQQTPGQGLQFLFEYFSETQRNKGNFPGRFSGRQFSNSRSEMNVSTLELGDSALYLCASSQTRGGTDTQYFGPGTRLTVL.

The chain joins TRBV7-6 to TRBJ2-2; tentative D call: TRBD2 (6 bases). The CDR3 length is 16 residues. Germline V gene sequence: CDR1 SGHVS, CDR2 FNYEAQ. Deletions cut 4 bases from V and 1 base from J, with 13 bases between. CDR3 sequence: CASSSVAGKNTGELFF. The CDR3 nucleotides read TGTGCCAGCAGCTCCGTCGCGGGAAAGAACACCGGGGAGCTGTTTTTT.

The rearrangement joins TRBV21-1 to TRBJ1-4; the table's D call TRBD1 went unverified against the DNA. TRBV21-1 is a documented pseudogene. This CDR3 has 21 amino acids. Here the CDR3 reads CASSKSGEGQGHAGTFEKLFF. The CDR3 bases are TGTGCCAGCAGCAAAAGTGGGGAAGGTCAGGGGCACGCGGGTACCTTTGAAAAACTGTTTTTT.

The count of this clone is one. The chain joins TRBV24-1 to TRBJ2-3, with a tentative D call TRBD2 (6 bases). Trimming left V 3 bases short and J 8 bases short, with 20 bases between. Germline V gene data show CDR1 as KGHDR and CDR2 as SFDVKD. The CDR3 has 16 residues. CDR3 in DNA: TGTGCCACCAGTGATCCCGCCGGGACTCAGAGGCGTACGCAGTATTTT. Amino acids: CATSDPAGTQRRTQYF.

This chain connects TRBV12-3 or TRBV12-4 to TRBJ1-2; 9 bases are shared with TRBD1. There are 12 residues in the CDR3. The V and J ends lost 6 bases and 7 bases, in that order; junction bases with no gene match: 3. This CDR3 is CASRRQGVGYTF. In nucleotides, the CDR3 is TGTGCCAGCAGAAGACAGGGGGTTGGCTACACCTTC.

This clone was found once. The CDR3 here is CASSILSNQPQHF. The CDR3 DNA is TGTGCCAGCAGTATTCTTAGCAATCAGCCCCAGCATTTT. The rearrangement joins TRBV28 to TRBJ1-5; D is undetermined. The ends were cut back, 5 bases at V and 0 bases at J, with 5 bases in the middle. In germline, CDR1 is MDHEN, CDR2 SYDVKM. This CDR3 spans 13 amino acids.

This clone was observed a single time. The V call is TRBV12-3 or TRBV12-4, the J call TRBJ1-5, with D possibly matching TRBD1 (6 bases). This CDR3 region has 13 residues. Trimming removed 8 bases at V and 5 bases at J, with 13 bases between. DNA of the CDR3: TGTGCCAGCGGCAAACAGGGACATCAGCCCCAGCATTTT. Protein product: CASGKQGHQPQHF.

The chain employs TRBV5-1 and TRBJ2-5; maybe TRBD2 (6 bases). CDR3 length: 14 residues. CDR1 is SGHRS, CDR2 YFSETQ, per germline. The V and J ends lost 4 bases and 5 bases respectively, with 15 bases between them. The CDR3 DNA follows: TGCGCCAGCAGCACAGGAGGGGTGGGGGAGACCCAGTACTTC. Protein product: CASSTGGVGETQYF.

V gene TRBV9 combines with J gene TRBJ2-3, with unresolved D. The CDR3 contains 13 residues. Germline V gene data show CDR1 as SGDLS and CDR2 as YYNGEE. V lost 2 bases and J 4 bases, leaving 8 bases between the germline ends. CDR3: CASSVRLADTQYF. The CDR3 DNA is TGTGCCAGCAGCGTCCGCCTAGCAGATACGCAGTATTTT. Full variable domain (remainder filled in from reference TRBV9 and TRBJ2-3): DSGVTQTPKHLITATGQRVTLRCSPRSGDLSVYWYQQSLDQGLQFLIQYYNGEERAKGNILERFSAQQFPDLHSELNLSSLELGDSALYFCASSVRLADTQYFGPGTRLTVL.

V usage is TRBV28 and J usage is TRBJ1-1, with 8 bases lining up with TRBD1. V dropped 5 bases and J dropped 5; count of bases not matched to a gene: 13. This CDR3 spans 16 amino acids. Germline V lookup: CDR1 MDHEN, CDR2 SYDVKM. CDR3 region: CASSRPQGALRTEAFF. In DNA form, the CDR3 reads TGTGCCAGCAGTAGGCCCCAGGGGGCATTAAGGACTGAAGCTTTCTTT.

The genes are TRBV12-5 and TRBJ1-5, with a possible D match to TRBD1 (5 bases). The CDR3 runs to 17 residues. Deletions cut 6 bases from V and 0 bases from J, with 18 bases between. Per the germline V gene, CDR1 is LGHNT and CDR2 is FRNRAP. The CDR3 loop is CASGRFHRPYSNQPQHF. CDR3 DNA sequence: TGTGCTAGTGGCCGATTCCACAGGCCTTATAGCAATCAGCCCCAGCATTTT.

This chain's CDR3 is CASSPLDRRGSTEAFF. In DNA form, the CDR3 reads TGTGCCAGCTCACCGCTCGATCGACGGGGAAGCACTGAAGCTTTCTTT. The rearrangement joins TRBV18 to TRBJ1-1, with unresolved D. The CDR3 totals 16 residues. V lost 3 bases, J lost 4 bases, and 18 bases lay in between. Germline V gene data show CDR1 as KGHSH and CDR2 as LQKENI.

The chain has TRBV5-1 and TRBJ2-7; 10 bases map to TRBD1. The V gene's germline CDR1 is SGHRS and CDR2 YFSETQ. There are 16 residues in the CDR3. V gave up 3 bases and J gave up 3 bases; unmatched junction bases: 9. CDR3 residues: CASSWDRDRGYYEQYF. The CDR3 nucleotides read TGCGCCAGCAGCTGGGACCGGGACAGGGGATACTACGAGCAGTACTTC. Variable domain in full (rest from reference TRBV5-1 and TRBJ2-7): KAGVTQTPRYLIKTRGQQVTLSCSPISGHRSVSWYQQTPGQGLQFLFEYFSETQRNKGNFPGRFSGRQFSNSRSEMNVSTLELGDSALYLCASSWDRDRGYYEQYFGPGTRLTVT.

The chain couples TRBV4-3 to TRBJ2-5; D is possibly TRBD2 (5 bases). CDR1 LGHNA and CDR2 YSLEER come from the germline V gene. The CDR3 runs 15 residues. V shed 0 bases and J shed 5 bases, with 13 bases lying between them. In DNA form, the CDR3 reads TGCGCCAGCAGCCAAGATTCCACTAGTTTGGAGACCCAGTACTTC. This gives the protein CASSQDSTSLETQYF.

The gene calls are TRBV24-1 and TRBJ2-2; 12 bases fit TRBD1. The V segment lost 0 bases and the J segment 4 bases; nucleotides outside the gene matches: 2. This CDR3 region has 17 residues. Germline lookup yields CDR1 KGHDR and CDR2 SFDVKD. The DNA for the CDR3 is TGTGCCACCAGTGATTTGGGGGGACAGGGGGCCACCGGGGAGCTGTTTTTT. Translated: CATSDLGGQGATGELFF.

V is TRBV30 and J is TRBJ1-6; 10 bases align to TRBD1. Germline loops: CDR1 GTSNPN, CDR2 SVGIG (reference sequence). This CDR3 contains 14 residues. V lost 1 base, J lost 10 bases, and 4 bases stayed unmatched. Here the CDR3 reads CAWSAGQGRSPLHF. CDR3 DNA: TGTGCCTGGAGTGCGGGACAGGGGCGATCACCCCTCCACTTT.